This T cell receptor (beta chain) was profiled in a study of cytomegalovirus exposure and HLA in healthy donors listed by TCRdb under 2017. In the study overall: An earlier analysis of approximately 590 of the donors reported about 250 Gb of sequence data and approximately 110 million unique TCR beta sequences from some 180 million T cells. About 300 gigabases of sequencing data and approximately 91 million unique TCR sequences made up an early release that covered approximately 650 HLA-typed donors. Among the approximately 420 genotyped donors, around 79% belonged to the genetic ancestry cluster associated with self-reported Caucasian donors. The aim of the study was to test whether cataloging public T cell receptors could identify signatures of past pathogen exposure. Using immunosequencing, the study profiled T cell repertoires from 550 to 750 subjects and related those repertoires to cytomegalovirus serostatus. In addition to the first cohort of 666 subjects, a separate validation cohort of 120 different subjects was used. High-throughput TCR immunosequencing, statistical association of individual TCRs with disease status, and machine learning were combined to predict cytomegalovirus infection status. A later analysis re-examined previously published TCR beta repertoires from about 670 donors and added high-resolution HLA genotyping to investigate patterns of TCR occurrence. The later analysis used no new phenotypic data to find candidate immune exposures, relying instead on TCR beta sequences and their occurrence across donors. To decide whether each TCR beta V gene segment behaved as functional or pseudogenic, an earlier analysis of some 600 of the donors relied on high-throughput TCR beta sequencing. Donor age, sex, ethnicity and CMV serostatus were compiled alongside the repertoire data. A later genetic analysis took genome-wide SNP genotypes for about 65% of the 666 donors and used that subset as a discovery cohort. All discovery cohort repertoires had been generated on a single sequencing platform. HLA typing covered class I and class II loci at four-digit resolution. The number of typed donors differed by locus: about 620-630 for A, B, C, DRB1 and DQB1; 500 to 550 for DQA1; about 600 for DPA1; and around 470 for DPB1. Roughly five DR-DQ haplotypes were handled as single units for association and clustering, since linkage in the cohort was strong. Among 398 genotyped donors of the cohort, an average of roughly 240,000 unique TCR beta nucleotide sequences were sequenced per donor, about a sixth of them non-productive. Overall study results and their limits: In a later analysis, TCR association rates were found to vary across HLA loci, with the most associated TCRs seen for DRB1 alleles and the fewest for HLA-C alleles. The only immune exposure information available for the cohort was CMV serostatus. Because HLA typing was missing for some donors at each locus, association tests included only the typed subset. In this cohort, only TCR beta chains were sequenced, and detectable features were limited by the absence of alpha or paired-chain data. A later analysis found that most CMV-associated TCR beta chains appeared HLA-restricted, with HLA associations seemingly driven largely by CMV exposure. Assigning TCR associations to individual alleles was difficult when HLA alleles, especially DR and DQ, strongly co-occurred. Linkage disequilibrium might explain the correlated functional status among segregating V segments, but an unknown experimental factor could not be excluded. Broadly in line with IMGT annotations, most TCR beta V segments showed up in productive rearrangements about 90% or about 30% of the time in an earlier analysis of several hundred of the donors. Compared with equally common non-associated chains, HLA-associated TCR beta chains in a later analysis were more clonally expanded and had lower generation probabilities. The study listed 164 TCR beta chains as associated with cytomegalovirus. The presence/absence analyses assumed that sequencing depth was roughly uniform across donors, and that assumption may not be true. The authors suggested that the approach could potentially be generalized to other disease states and immunological phenotypes. Cytomegalovirus status was reported to be diagnosed by the classifier with high specificity and sensitivity in both the original and validation cohorts. Some IMGT-functional V segments, including TRBV6-2 and TRBV6-3, could not be told apart with the 87-base-pair reads, so those segments were excluded. A cluster of highly shared sequence variants was judged likely to represent a technical artifact of the sequencing pipeline. A further reported finding was that TCR beta sequences accurately predicted the HLA-A and HLA-B alleles for most subjects in the first cohort. Compared with the approximately 710-donor mean, donors in an Asian-associated ancestry cluster had fewer N-insertions in productive TCRs, according to a later genetic analysis. V-gene and J-gene trimming of TCR beta chains was associated with a missense DCLRE1C variant in a later genetic analysis, and the association was replicated in an independent cohort. While some public TCRs were present in many individuals, most TCR sequences turned up only very rarely across donors. Because counts were too low, roughly 16 rarely observed V segments, including chromosome 9 orphons, were left out of the earlier analysis of approximately 580 of the donors. In a later analysis, 16,951 TCR beta sequences were associated with specific HLA alleles at a false discovery rate of 0.05. A few of the identified cytomegalovirus-associated TCR beta chains were confirmed in vitro to be specific for cytomegalovirus antigens. According to a later analysis, parvovirus B19, influenza, CMV and Epstein-Barr virus appeared linked to several top co-occurrence clusters.

The cohort comprised several hundred healthy bone marrow donors. At the time of sampling, every cohort member was nominally healthy, though immune exposures that went unrecorded were likely present. The donor tested CMV seropositive and was one of the 289 seropositive cohort members. A peripheral blood sample was provided by each donor, and peripheral blood mononuclear cells were used for TCR beta sequencing. Genomic DNA extraction from the blood cell samples was performed with the Qiagen DNeasy Blood Extraction Kit. The library was obtained by the immunoSEQ multiplex PCR assay. The multiplex PCR relied on a mix of 60 forward primers for TCR Vbeta segments and 13 reverse primers for TCR Jbeta segments. The CDR3 region of rearranged TCR beta genes was amplified from genomic DNA by a multiplex PCR assay. The Illumina HiSeq System was used to sequence the amplified TCR beta libraries as 87-base-pair reads. Regarding the original processing steps: A later analysis tallied around 82 million unique TCR beta chains across the 660 or so repertoires, and some 10 million of those chains were shared by two or more donors. To remove PCR and sequencing errors, raw reads were error-corrected and collapsed into unique sequences using a nearest-neighbor algorithm that merged closely related sequences. Alignment of CDR3 sequences to IMGT reference sequences was used to assign V, D and J gene segments. For a sequence to be retained, a match of at least six nucleotides to both a V gene segment and a J gene segment was required. A rearrangement counted as productive if the CDR3 had no stop codons and remained in frame with V and J, and every other rearrangement counted as non-productive. CDR3 was defined by IMGT convention, running from the second conserved V-encoded cysteine to the conserved J-encoded phenylalanine. The earlier analysis of 587 of the donors excluded any sequence lacking an unambiguous match to a single V gene segment. An earlier analysis of around 600 of the donors classified V segments as functional when productive rearrangements were above 56.7% and as segregating when the standard deviation between donors was above 5%. A statistical classification framework was developed to diagnose cytomegalovirus status using the catalog of TCR beta chain sequences. In a later analysis, V and J genes were assigned by comparing TCR nucleotide sequences against IMGT/GENE-DB human TR gene sequences. A later analysis assigned CDR3 sequences and most-parsimonious VDJ recombination scenarios with the TCRdist pipeline. In a later analysis, each TCR beta chain was defined by its CDR3 amino acid sequence together with its V-gene family, and reads without a unique V-gene family were excluded. In a later analysis, 500 to 700 highly shared, low-generation-probability nucleotide sequences were removed to address suspected cross-contamination and a sequencing artifact. A later analysis calculated a clonal expansion index for each public chain from normalized within-repertoire ranks of inferred template counts. In a later analysis, generation probabilities were computed using a VDJ recombination model fitted to out-of-frame rearrangements, and the results were checked against IGoR. Hypergeometric tests were used in a later analysis to score TCR-TCR, TCR-HLA and TCR-CMV co-occurrence, with a repertoire-size bias correction applied to the TCR pairs. In a later analysis, false discovery rates were estimated by permuting HLA or CMV assignments 20 times. A later analysis grouped co-occurring TCRs with DBSCAN, adding TCRdist sequence similarity when clustering within HLA-allele-positive subsets. Co-occurrence clustering excluded repertoires with fewer than 30,000 or more than 120,000 public chains, plus five with anomalous nucleotide sharing. Here the immuneACCESS table is served through TCRdb, limited to in-frame sequences with V and J called. Missing clones are a known gap in these copies; in checked studies unresolved V genes cover under half, and the rest lacks a known reason. D and trimming were read from the DNA, whereas the V and J calls and clone size are those reported in that table. The sample profile shows around 160,000 clones; 55% to 70% of them were found once. The ten largest clones represent less than 3.5% of the sample.

A remark on this clone: No antigen is known for it. No base-level quality is on record; no much larger clone is a single base apart.

From the cysteine up to the phenylalanine, the CDR3 has a length of 14 residues. The DNA shown is the 42-base CDR3, in frame from base 1. The germline V gene supplies CDR1 SGHRS and CDR2 YFSETQ. The V end loses 3 bases and the J end loses 4 bases, and a stretch of 8 bases separates them. The receptor was isolated from a woman between 35 and 50 years old in good health and CMV-seropositive. Sequenced sample: PBMCs. Rearrangement joined TRBV5-1 to TRBJ2-6, with the D gene not confidently named. The CDR3 in this case is CASSSSSGANVLTF. The DNA reads as follows: TGCGCCAGCAGCTCTAGTTCAGGGGCCAACGTCCTGACTTTC. Reference TRBV5-1 and TRBJ2-6 proteins supply the regions before and after the CDR3; the full variable domain is: KAGVTQTPRYLIKTRGQQVTLSCSPISGHRSVSWYQQTPGQGLQFLFEYFSETQRNKGNFPGRFSGRQFSNSRSEMNVSTLELGDSALYLCASSSSSGANVLTFGAGSRLTVL.